Listed below are T cell receptor beta chains from one sample, sequenced in a study of cytomegalovirus exposure and HLA in healthy donors. Assay: immunoSEQ multiplex PCR; the TCRdb copy retains only in-frame clones and omits some. Found here are 150,000 or so clones, around 74% of them singletons; the top ten hold approximately 4%. Sequencing was done on a sample of PBMCs. These receptors all stem from a young man in good health and CMV-seropositive. CDR3s include the opening cysteine and the closing phenylalanine or tryptophan. A D gene is named only where the DNA matches it firmly. Only part of the rows carry a size: once, few, many, or a class if the clone is expanded.

J gene | CDR3 length | V gene | clone size | D gene | CDR3 DNA | CDR3 protein
TRBJ1-1 | 14 | TRBV15 | - | - | TGTGCCACCAGCGGGGGGACTGCGAACGCTGAAGCTTTCTTT | CATSGGTANAEAFF
TRBJ1-2 | 13 | TRBV7-2 | - | - | TGTGCCAGCAGCTTTAGTGGGGCGCGCGGCTACACCTTC | CASSFSGARGYTF
TRBJ1-1 | 15 | TRBV5-1 | - | TRBD1 | TGCGCCAGCAGCAGAATGGGACAGGGGAACACTGAAGCTTTCTTT | CASSRMGQGNTEAFF
TRBJ2-2 | 15 | TRBV18 | - | TRBD2 | TGTGCCAGCTCCCCCGGGACTAGCGGGGCCGGGGAGCTGTTTTTT | CASSPGTSGAGELFF
TRBJ2-5 | 15 | TRBV28 | - | TRBD2 | TGTGCCAGCAGTTTAAGACTAGCAGGCCAAGAGACCCAGTACTTC | CASSLRLAGQETQYF
TRBJ1-1 | 14 | TRBV2 | - | TRBD1 | TGTGCCAGCAGCTACAGGGGGCCGGGGACTGAAGCTTTCTTT | CASSYRGPGTEAFF
TRBJ1-4 | 14 | TRBV7-2 | - | - | TGTGCCAGCAGTATGGGGGGAGGTAATGAAAAACTGTTTTTT | CASSMGGGNEKLFF
TRBJ2-3 | 14 | TRBV2 | - | - | TGTGCCAGCATAGGGAGACAGGACACAGATACGCAGTATTTT | CASIGRQDTDTQYF
TRBJ2-1 | 15 | TRBV10-1 | - | TRBD1 | TGCGCCAGCAGTGAGCCGGGACAGGCGTACAATGAGCAGTTCTTC | CASSEPGQAYNEQFF
TRBJ2-5 | 13 | TRBV6-5 | once | - | TGTGCCAGCTCACCCCAGGGGACAGAGACCCAGTACTTC | CASSPQGTETQYF
TRBJ2-2 | 16 | TRBV7-2 | - | TRBD2 | TGTGCCAGCACCATCCCTAGCGGGGCGGCCCCCGGGGAGCTGTTTTTT | CASTIPSGAAPGELFF
TRBJ1-2 | 16 | TRBV5-6 | - | TRBD1 | TGTGCCAGCAGCTCCGGGACAGGGGCGACATTCTATGGCTACACCTTC | CASSSGTGATFYGYTF
TRBJ2-3 | 14 | TRBV9 | - | - | TGTGCCAGCAGCGTGGAGGGCTCACCAGATACGCAGTATTTT | CASSVEGSPDTQYF
TRBJ2-5 | 15 | TRBV4-3 | - | - | TGCGCCAGCAGCCATCATCGGGGATACCAAGAGACCCAGTACTTC | CASSHHRGYQETQYF
TRBJ2-7 | 18 | TRBV7-8 | - | TRBD1 | TGTGCCAGCAGCCTACGGAATTGGGCCGGGACAGGAACCTACGAGCAGTACTTC | CASSLRNWAGTGTYEQYF
TRBJ1-2 | 12 | TRBV28 | - | - | TGTGCCAGCAGTTTTTACGGGTATGGCTACACCTTC | CASSFYGYGYTF
TRBJ2-3 | 17 | TRBV13 | - | TRBD2 | TGTGCCAGCAGCGGAAGGGTAGCGGGAGAGGTCGCAGATACGCAGTATTTT | CASSGRVAGEVADTQYF
TRBJ2-3 | 19 | TRBV6-1 | - | - | TGTGCCAGCAGTGAAGCGCCCCTGGCAGGGGCGGGTTTCGTAGATACGCAGTATTTT | CASSEAPLAGAGFVDTQYF
TRBJ2-7 | 14 | TRBV2 | - | TRBD1 | TGTGCCAGCAGTCTGGGGACAGGCCTTGACGAGCAGTACTTC | CASSLGTGLDEQYF
TRBJ2-2 | 15 | TRBV19 | - | - | TGTGCCAGTAGTATCCCAGGGTCCTTGAGCGGGGAGCTGTTTTTT | CASSIPGSLSGELFF
TRBJ1-1 | 17 | TRBV18 | - | TRBD1 | TGTGCCAGCTCACCACTCGGACAGGGGGCAAGGAACACTGAAGCTTTCTTT | CASSPLGQGARNTEAFF
TRBJ2-1 | 17 | TRBV7-2 | few | - | TGTGCCAGCAGCTTAGCGTACAGGGCAAGCTCCTACAATGAGCAGTTCTTC | CASSLAYRASSYNEQFF
TRBJ2-5 | 14 | TRBV4-2 | - | TRBD1 | TGTGCCAGCAGCCAAGATCAGGGGGTGGAGACCCAGTACTTC | CASSQDQGVETQYF
TRBJ1-3 | 14 | TRBV10-3 | - | TRBD1 | TGTGCCATGGCGGGACAGCTCTCTGGAAACACCATATATTTT | CAMAGQLSGNTIYF
TRBJ1-3 | 14 | TRBV4-1 | - | - | TGCGCCAGCAGCTCGCAGAGGTCTGGAAACACCATATATTTT | CASSSQRSGNTIYF
TRBJ2-5 | 15 | TRBV4-1 | - | - | TGCGCCAGCAGCCAGCCGGGGGAGTACCAAGAGACCCAGTACTTC | CASSQPGEYQETQYF
TRBJ2-1 | 14 | TRBV7-9 | once | TRBD1 | TGTGCCAGCAGCGCCCGGGACAGTTACAATGAGCAGTTCTTC | CASSARDSYNEQFF
TRBJ2-7 | 15 | TRBV14 | - | TRBD1 | TGTGCCAGCAGCCAGGGGGGACAGGGGTCGTACGAGCAGTACTTC | CASSQGGQGSYEQYF
TRBJ1-4 | 17 | TRBV27 | few | TRBD1 | TGTGCCAGCAGTTCCGGGACAGGGGTCTCAGGGAATGAAAAACTGTTTTTT | CASSSGTGVSGNEKLFF
TRBJ2-5 | 14 | TRBV4-3 | - | - | TGCGCCAGCAGCCAAGCCCAGGGTAGGAGTGAGCAGTACTTC | CASSQAQGRSEQYF
TRBJ1-1 | 11 | TRBV6-5 | - | - | TGTGCCAGCAGCGGGCGGGGTGAAGCTTTCTTT | CASSGRGEAFF
TRBJ2-5 | 14 | TRBV10-1 | few | TRBD2 | TGCGCCAGCAGTAGGGACGTCGGGGGGGAGACCCAGTACTTC | CASSRDVGGETQYF
TRBJ2-6 | 13 | TRBV2 | few | - | TGTGCCAGCAGTCCTGTAAGGGCCAACGTCCTGACTTTC | CASSPVRANVLTF
TRBJ1-2 | 15 | TRBV27 | - | - | TGTGCCAGCAGTTTCAACTCCGGGGGTAACTATGGCTACACCTTC | CASSFNSGGNYGYTF
TRBJ2-5 | 14 | TRBV28 | - | TRBD2 | TGTGCCAGCAGTCCGGGGGGGCCGGGGGAGACCCAGTACTTC | CASSPGGPGETQYF
TRBJ1-1 | 13 | TRBV6-5 | - | TRBD1 | TGTGCCAGCAGTTACTTGACAGGGAATGAAGCTTTCTTT | CASSYLTGNEAFF
TRBJ1-1 | 14 | TRBV18 | few | TRBD1 | TGTGCCAGCTCACAACGACAGGGAAGGACTGAAGCTTTCTTT | CASSQRQGRTEAFF
TRBJ1-5 | 13 | TRBV30 | - | - | TGTGCCTGGAGTTCACGGAGGGCTCAGCCCCAGCATTTT | CAWSSRRAQPQHF
TRBJ2-1 | 17 | TRBV7-6 | - | TRBD2 | TGTGCCAGCAGCCCGCGTGGGAGCGGGGGGGGATGGAATGAGCAGTTCTTC | CASSPRGSGGGWNEQFF
TRBJ1-1 | 15 | TRBV4-2 | - | TRBD1 | TGTGCCAGCAGCCGGATGACAGGGGAGAACACTGAAGCTTCCTTT | CASSRMTGENTEASF
TRBJ2-7 | 13 | TRBV18 | - | - | TGTGCCAGCTTAAGCGACGGAGGCTACGAGCAGTACTTC | CASLSDGGYEQYF
TRBJ1-5 | 16 | TRBV19 | - | TRBD1 | TGTGCCAGTAGTATCAGAAGGGGGCCGGGCAATCAGCCCCAGCATTTT | CASSIRRGPGNQPQHF